This T cell receptor (beta chain) was captured in a study of T cell repertoires in cytomegalovirus infection. Across the study: Signatures in public TCR beta sequences pointed to both CMV infection and matching HLA type. Study-wide results and limits: The study found HLA-C-restricted CMV-specific TCR beta clonotypes dominating the ex vivo response. CMV carriers having the relevant HLA were flagged by cumulative public TCR beta family frequency.

The table lists this clonotype with a few counts. As yet, its antigen is unknown. TCRdb itself ran the reads through MiXCR, one entry per CDR3 protein. The sample consists of around 180,000 distinct CDR3 sequences, roughly a fifth of them appearing once. CDR1 is SNHLY, CDR2 FYNNEI, per germline. The V and J ends lost 1 base and 10 bases, in that order; junction bases with no gene match: 0. The CDR3 covers 12 residues. This clonotype was obtained from a human donor in good health (CMV status not recorded). Some clones in this sample may be carry-over from other donors' samples. J is TRBJ2-1 and V is TRBV2, with TRBD1 matching 8 bases. The sample comprised PBMCs. The CDR3, as DNA: TGTGCCAGCAGTGAAGACAGGGGGGAGCAGTTCTTC. Its translation: CASSEDRGEQFF.